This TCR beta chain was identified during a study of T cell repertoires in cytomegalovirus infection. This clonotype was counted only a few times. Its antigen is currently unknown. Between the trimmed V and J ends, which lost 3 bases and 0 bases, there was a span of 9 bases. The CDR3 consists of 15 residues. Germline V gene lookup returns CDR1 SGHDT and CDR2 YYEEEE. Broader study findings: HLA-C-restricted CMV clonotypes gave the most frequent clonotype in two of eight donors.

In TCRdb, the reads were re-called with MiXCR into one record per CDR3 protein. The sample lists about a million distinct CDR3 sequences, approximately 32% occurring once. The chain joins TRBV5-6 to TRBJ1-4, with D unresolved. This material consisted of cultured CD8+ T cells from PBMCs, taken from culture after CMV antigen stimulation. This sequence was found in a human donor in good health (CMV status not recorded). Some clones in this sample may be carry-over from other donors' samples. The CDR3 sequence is CASSSREPTNEKLFF. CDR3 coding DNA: TGTGCCAGCAGCTCCCGGGAACCAACTAATGAAAAACTGTTTTTT. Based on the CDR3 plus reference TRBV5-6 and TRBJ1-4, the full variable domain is DAGVTQSPTHLIKTRGQQVTLRCSPKSGHDTVSWYQQALGQGPQFIFQYYEEEERQRGNFPDRFSGHQFPNYSSELNVNALLLGDSALYLCASSSREPTNEKLFFGSGTQLSVL.